A single sample gave rise to the 26 T cell receptor beta chains below, sequenced in a study of neurological immune-mediated disorders. MiXCR, run by TCRdb on the 5' RACE reads, gives a single entry per CDR3 protein. The repertoire includes 70,000 to 95,000 distinct CDR3 sequences, around 14% of them detected once, and 6.5% to 8% sits in the top ten. Sequenced material: PBMCs. These receptors all stem from a woman in her forties or fifties in good health.

A word on this clonotype: This CDR3 fails to terminate in the conserved phenylalanine or tryptophan, so it likely reflects a read error. The chain combines TRBV7-9 with TRBJ2-3; 9 bases agree with TRBD2. CDR3 size: 20 residues. V lost 2 bases and J lost 5; bases outside the gene matches: 20. Germline CDR1 is SEHNR and CDR2 is FQNEAQ (reference sequence). The CDR3 sequence: CASSLRGRLAGLLDGDTQYL. CDR3 bases: TGTGCCAGCAGCTTACGGGGAAGGCTAGCGGGACTCCTAGACGGAGATACGCAGTATCTT.

Many counts were recorded for this clonotype. This chain links TRBV5-1 with TRBJ2-3, with no clear D. The V end was cut by 4 bases, the J end by 2 bases, with 11 bases between. Germline assignment: CDR1 SGHRS and CDR2 YFSETQ. This CDR3 spans 14 amino acids. The CDR3 region has the DNA TGCGCCAGCAGCGCTGCCGACCTCACAGATACGCAGTATTTT. Encoded protein: CASSAADLTDTQYF.

The chain uses TRBV11-2 and TRBJ2-1; D is undetermined. The germline CDR1 and CDR2 sequences are SGHAT and FQNNGV. V was trimmed by 0 bases and J by 9 bases, leaving 12 bases between them. The CDR3 spans 14 residues. CDR3 sequence (DNA): TGTGCCAGCAGCTTAGATAAAGGCTTCGGTGAGCAGTTCTTC. Encoded protein: CASSLDKGFGEQFF. The full variable domain, rest sourced from reference TRBV11-2 and TRBJ2-1, is EAGVAQSPRYKIIEKRQSVAFWCNPISGHATLYWYQQILGQGPKLLIQFQNNGVVDDSQLPKDRFSAERLKGVDSTLKIQPAKLEDSAVYLCASSLDKGFGEQFFGPGTRLTVL.

This clonotype was picked up one time. V is TRBV5-1 and J is TRBJ2-2; D is unresolved. Germline V gene sequence: CDR1 SGHRS, CDR2 YFSETQ. The CDR3 has 16 residues. The ends were cut back, 6 bases at V and 0 bases at J, with 15 bases in the middle. CDR3 protein: CASKEVVRSNTGELFF. CDR3 nucleotide sequence: TGCGCCAGCAAAGAGGTCGTACGGTCGAACACCGGGGAGCTGTTTTTT.

This clonotype was observed at least ten times. This chain joins TRBV10-3 and TRBJ2-7; D gene uncertain. The germline V gene has CDR1 ENHRY and CDR2 SYGVKD. This CDR3 spans 12 amino acids. V lost 9 bases and J 0 bases, leaving 9 bases between the germline ends. For the CDR3, the DNA is TGTGCCATAGCTTCGCCCTCCTACGAGCAGTACTTC. Translating gives CAIASPSYEQYF.

This clonotype was seen at least ten times. This chain uses TRBV28 with TRBJ2-7; D possibly corresponds to TRBD2 (5 bases). The germline gives CDR1 MDHEN, CDR2 SYDVKM. This CDR3 has 17 amino acids. The germline V and J ends were trimmed by 3 bases and 12 bases, with 30 bases remaining between them. The CDR3 DNA reads TGTGCCAGCAGTTTCAGGCCCGGTAGTGGCGGGCGTACGGCGGGGTACTTC. Protein: CASSFRPGSGGRTAGYF.

This clonotype showed up many times. The V and J genes are TRBV11-3 and TRBJ1-5; D gene uncertain. The germline V and J ends were trimmed by 0 bases and 6 bases, with 6 bases remaining between them. The CDR3 extends over 13 amino acids. In germline, CDR1 is SGHNT, CDR2 YENEEA. This CDR3 reads CASSLDPLQPQHF. The CDR3 DNA reads as TGTGCCAGCAGCTTAGACCCCCTTCAGCCCCAGCATTTT.

This clonotype was seen only once. In DNA, the CDR3 is TGCAGTGCTGGGGATTGGACGGGAGTGTTGAAAGAAGAGACCCAGTACTTC. It yields the protein CSAGDWTGVLKEETQYF. The chain couples TRBV20-1 to TRBJ2-5, with a weak D call TRBD2 (6 bases). V gave up 5 bases and J gave up 3 bases, with 25 bases separating them. The CDR3 runs to 17 residues. Germline V gives CDR1 DFQATT, CDR2 SNEGSKA (reference sequence).

This clonotype was found many times. V usage is TRBV14 and J usage is TRBJ2-4; D not certain. The length of the CDR3 is 13 residues. Germline-derived CDR1 and CDR2 are SGHDN and FVKESK. V was pared by 2 bases and J by 1 base, with 3 bases between. CDR3 in DNA: TGTGCCAGCAGCCAATCGGCCAAAAACATTCAGTACTTC. It specifies CASSQSAKNIQYF.

The sample holds many counts of this clonotype. V and J are TRBV6-5 and TRBJ2-2; no firm D call. The CDR3 has 12 residues. Per germline, CDR1 MNHEY and CDR2 SVGAGI. Trimming pared 8 bases from V and 6 bases from J, leaving 10 bases between. The CDR3 region is CASGLRSGELFF. CDR3 nucleotides: TGTGCCAGCGGGCTTCGGTCCGGGGAGCTGTTTTTT.

This clonotype was seen a handful of times. The chain recombines TRBV18 with TRBJ2-7; perhaps TRBD1 as D (6 bases). Germline CDR1 and CDR2: KGHSH and LQKENI. This CDR3 is 15 amino acids long. V was shortened by 3 bases and J by 0 bases, with 12 bases between the two germline ends. The CDR3 region has the DNA TGTGCCAGCTCACCCGGGACACCGAGCTCCTACGAGCAGTACTTC. It yields the protein CASSPGTPSSYEQYF.

In this sample, this clonotype turned up many times. This rearrangement joins TRBV29-1 to TRBJ1-5, with 12 bases identical to TRBD1. CDR3 size: 14 residues. Germline V gene lookup returns CDR1 SQVTM and CDR2 ANQGSEA. V trimming: 6 bases; J trimming: 6 bases; junction bases outside the gene matches: 6. This CDR3 reads CSVAGQGASQPQHF. As DNA, the CDR3 is TGCAGCGTAGCGGGACAGGGGGCGAGTCAGCCCCAGCATTTT.

The chain is built from TRBV28 and TRBJ1-6; D not certain. V lost 3 bases to trimming and J lost 7 bases, with 13 bases between them. The CDR3 spans 15 residues. The germline gives CDR1 MDHEN, CDR2 SYDVKM. CDR3 loop: CASSFRRGRNSPLHF. The CDR3 DNA is TGTGCCAGCAGTTTCCGTCGTGGGCGAAATTCACCCCTCCACTTT.

This clonotype showed up many times. The chain has TRBV6-1 and TRBJ2-1; TRBD1 agrees at 10 bases. The junction had 10 bases not matched to a gene; V was cut back by 3 bases and J by 14 bases. CDR1 is MNHNS, CDR2 SASEGT, per germline. This CDR3 is built from 14 residues. The CDR3 protein is CASSEVGQGDRKFF. In DNA, the CDR3 is TGTGCCAGCAGTGAGGTTGGACAGGGGGATCGAAAGTTCTTC.

At least ten counts were recorded for this clonotype. The chain joins TRBV20-1 to TRBJ2-6; TRBD1 matches at 8 bases. Germline values: CDR1 DFQATT, CDR2 SNEGSKA (reference sequence). CDR3 length: 14 amino acids. The V segment lost 6 bases and the J segment 3 bases; nucleotides outside the gene matches: 4. CDR3 residues: CSANGQGGANVLTF. The CDR3 nucleotides are TGCAGTGCCAATGGACAGGGTGGGGCCAACGTCCTGACTTTC.

This clonotype was detected many times. The genes are TRBV12-3 or TRBV12-4 and TRBJ2-7, with D hard to call. This CDR3 has 13 amino acids. V dropped 3 bases and J dropped 6 bases, with 12 bases sitting between them. The CDR3 nucleotides read TGTGCCAGCAGTTTTTCGTCCTACGCCGAGCAGTACTTC. It translates to CASSFSSYAEQYF.

This clonotype showed up many times. This sequence joins TRBV5-1 and TRBJ2-1; 10 bases map to TRBD2. Germline V gene data show CDR1 as SGHRS and CDR2 as YFSETQ. J was trimmed by 4 bases and V by 2 bases; bases with no gene match: 3. The CDR3 runs to 15 residues. The chain's CDR3 is CASSFASGRYNEQFF. The DNA for the CDR3 is TGCGCCAGCAGCTTTGCTAGCGGGAGATACAATGAGCAGTTCTTC.

There are many counts of this clonotype. This chain joins TRBV5-1 and TRBJ2-1; TRBD1 matches at 9 bases. From germline, CDR1 is SGHRS and CDR2 YFSETQ. The CDR3 covers 17 residues. Trimming took 4 bases from V and 4 from J; bases not matched to a gene: 12. As DNA, the CDR3 is TGCGCCAGCAGCCCCTCCCCTACCGGGACAGGGTACAATGAGCAGTTCTTC. Its translation is CASSPSPTGTGYNEQFF.

This clonotype was seen at least ten times. The chain recombines TRBV3-1 with TRBJ2-3; tentatively, D is TRBD1 or TRBD2 (5 bases each). V lost 1 base and J lost 2, with 13 bases in between. Germline V gene data show CDR1 as LGHDT and CDR2 as YNNKEL (reference sequence). The CDR3 sequence is 16 residues long. CDR3 sequence (DNA): TGTGCCAGCAGCCAAGCCCGGGACCCTAACACAGATACGCAGTATTTT. It yields the protein CASSQARDPNTDTQYF.

This clonotype appeared many times. The chain carries TRBV5-1 and TRBJ1-1; D might be TRBD1 (5 bases). This CDR3 has 14 amino acids. CDR1 is SGHRS, CDR2 YFSETQ, per germline. Trimming pared 0 bases from V and 3 bases from J, leaving 9 bases between. CDR3 protein: CASSLAQGYTEAFF. CDR3 nucleotides: TGCGCCAGCAGCTTGGCCCAGGGCTACACTGAAGCTTTCTTT.

The chain recombines TRBV7-9 with TRBJ1-5; TRBD1 is a possible D gene (5 bases). The CDR3 length is 13 residues. Germline V gene data show CDR1 as SEHNR and CDR2 as FQNEAQ (reference sequence). Between the trimmed V and J ends, which lost 3 bases and 6 bases, there was a span of 9 bases. The CDR3, as DNA: TGTGCCAGCAGCTTGGGACCGGGTCAGCCCCAGCATTTT. Its protein is CASSLGPGQPQHF.

This clonotype was seen ten or more times. V and J are TRBV10-2 and TRBJ1-1, with D maybe TRBD1 (6 bases). Trimming stripped 1 base from V and 7 bases from J, with 13 bases between. The CDR3 has 14 amino acids. Germline V gives CDR1 WSHSY, CDR2 SAAADI. The CDR3 loop is CASSELGGAVEAFF. The CDR3 bases are TGCGCCAGCAGTGAGTTGGGGGGGGCCGTTGAAGCTTTCTTT.

This clonotype was recorded many times. V is TRBV5-1 and J is TRBJ2-7, with D uncertain. The germline V gene encodes CDR1 SGHRS and CDR2 YFSETQ. The CDR3 has 13 amino acids. V lost 0 bases to trimming and J lost 3 bases, with 7 bases between them. This CDR3 reads CASSLEGNYEQYF. The CDR3 nucleotides are TGCGCCAGCAGCTTGGAGGGAAACTACGAGCAGTACTTC.

The chain joins TRBV5-1 to TRBJ1-1, with 8 bases aligning to TRBD1. CDR3 length equals 14 residues. Germline CDR1 SGHRS, CDR2 YFSETQ. V shed 4 bases and J 5 bases; nucleotides not matched to a gene: 7. As DNA, the CDR3 is TGCGCCAGCAGCGCAGACAGGGGAAAGACTGAAGCTTTCTTT. Translation gives CASSADRGKTEAFF.

In this sample, this clonotype turned up many times. The chain employs TRBV20-1 and TRBJ2-1; D perhaps matches TRBD2 (7 bases). CDR1 is DFQATT, CDR2 SNEGSKA, per germline (reference sequence). The CDR3 runs 15 residues. Trimming removed 3 bases at V and 5 bases at J, with 17 bases between. The CDR3 protein is CSASLGGGPDNEQFF. The CDR3 DNA reads TGCAGTGCTAGCCTAGGGGGAGGGCCCGACAATGAGCAGTTCTTC.

Ten or more counts support this clonotype. V usage is TRBV12-3 or TRBV12-4 and J usage is TRBJ2-2; tentative D call: TRBD2 (5 bases). Trimming took 5 bases from V and 3 from J, leaving 13 bases between them. There are 15 residues in the CDR3. The CDR3 region has the DNA TGTGCCAGCAGTCGCCTAGAGGGTCACACCGGGGAGCTGTTTTTT. This sequence encodes CASSRLEGHTGELFF.